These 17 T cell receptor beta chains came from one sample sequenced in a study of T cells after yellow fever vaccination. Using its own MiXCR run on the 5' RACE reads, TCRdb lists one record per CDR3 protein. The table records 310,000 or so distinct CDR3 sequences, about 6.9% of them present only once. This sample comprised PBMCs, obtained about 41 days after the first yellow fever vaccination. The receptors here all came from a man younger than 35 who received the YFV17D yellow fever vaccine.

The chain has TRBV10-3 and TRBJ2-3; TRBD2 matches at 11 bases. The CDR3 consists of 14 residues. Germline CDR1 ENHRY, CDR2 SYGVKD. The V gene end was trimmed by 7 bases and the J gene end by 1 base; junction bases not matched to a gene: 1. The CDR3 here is CAIMGLAGTDTQYF. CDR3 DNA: TGTGCCATCATGGGACTAGCGGGCACAGATACGCAGTATTTT.

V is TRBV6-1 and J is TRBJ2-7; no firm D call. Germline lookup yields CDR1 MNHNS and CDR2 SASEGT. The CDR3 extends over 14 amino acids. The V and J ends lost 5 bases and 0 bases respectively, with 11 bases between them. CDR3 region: CASSPQSSSYEQYV. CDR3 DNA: TGTGCCAGCAGTCCTCAGAGCAGCTCCTACGAGCAGTACGTC.

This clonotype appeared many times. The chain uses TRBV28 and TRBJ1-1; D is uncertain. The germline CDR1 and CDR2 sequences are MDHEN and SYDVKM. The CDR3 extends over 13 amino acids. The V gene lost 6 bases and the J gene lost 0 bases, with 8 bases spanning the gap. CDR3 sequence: CASSSSMNTEAFF. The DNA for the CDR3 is TGTGCCAGCAGCTCTTCTATGAACACTGAAGCTTTCTTT.

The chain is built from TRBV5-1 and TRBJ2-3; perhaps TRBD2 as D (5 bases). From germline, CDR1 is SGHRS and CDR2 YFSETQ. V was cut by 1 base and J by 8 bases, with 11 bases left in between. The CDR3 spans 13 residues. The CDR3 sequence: CASSLIGRGTQYF. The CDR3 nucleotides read TGCGCCAGCAGCTTGATTGGTCGGGGTACGCAGTATTTT.

The CDR3 nucleotides are TGCAGTGCTAAGAGGGCCAAAAACATTCAGTACTTC. Amino acids: CSAKRAKNIQYF. The genes are TRBV20-1 and TRBJ2-4, with D unclear. The length of the CDR3 is 12 residues. Germline V gene sequence: CDR1 DFQATT, CDR2 SNEGSKA (reference sequence). The ends were cut back, 4 bases at V and 1 base at J, with 5 bases in the middle.

The CDR3 DNA sequence: TGTGCCACCGCCAGGCCGGGGGGAATCAATGAGCAGTTCTTC. It translates to CATARPGGINEQFF. The chain has TRBV6-5 and TRBJ2-1, with 7 bases lining up with TRBD2. CDR3 size: 14 residues. The germline V gene has CDR1 MNHEY and CDR2 SVGAGI. J lost 6 bases, V lost 10 bases, and 12 bases had no gene match.

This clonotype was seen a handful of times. The CDR3 sequence: CASSYGTGWTGYTF. In nucleotides, the CDR3 is TGTGCCAGCAGTTACGGGACAGGGTGGACTGGCTACACCTTC. The chain recombines TRBV6-2 or TRBV6-3 with TRBJ1-2; TRBD1 aligns across 9 bases. From germline, CDR1 is MNHEY and CDR2 SVGEGT. There are 14 residues in the CDR3. Trimming took 2 bases from V and 7 from J; bases not matched to a gene: 5.

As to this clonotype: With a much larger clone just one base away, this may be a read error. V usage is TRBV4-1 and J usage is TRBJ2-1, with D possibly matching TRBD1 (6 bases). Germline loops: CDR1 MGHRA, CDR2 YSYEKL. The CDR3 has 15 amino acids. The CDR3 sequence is CASSQGQGPYNVQFF. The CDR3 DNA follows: TGCGCCAGCAGCCAAGGTCAGGGGCCGTACAATGTGCAGTTCTTC.

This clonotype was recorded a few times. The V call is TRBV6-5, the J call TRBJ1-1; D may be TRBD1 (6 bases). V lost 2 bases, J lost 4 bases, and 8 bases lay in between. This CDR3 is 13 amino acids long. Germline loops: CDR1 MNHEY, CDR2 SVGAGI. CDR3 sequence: CASSYNRATEAFF. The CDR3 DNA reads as TGTGCCAGCAGTTACAACAGGGCCACTGAAGCTTTCTTT.

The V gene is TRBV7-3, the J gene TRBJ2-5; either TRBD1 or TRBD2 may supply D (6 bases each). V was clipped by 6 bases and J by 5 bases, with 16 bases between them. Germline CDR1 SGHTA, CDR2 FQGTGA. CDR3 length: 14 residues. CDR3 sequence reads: CASSLRGLGETQYF. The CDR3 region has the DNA TGTGCCAGCAGTCTCCGGGGGCTGGGCGAGACCCAGTACTTC.

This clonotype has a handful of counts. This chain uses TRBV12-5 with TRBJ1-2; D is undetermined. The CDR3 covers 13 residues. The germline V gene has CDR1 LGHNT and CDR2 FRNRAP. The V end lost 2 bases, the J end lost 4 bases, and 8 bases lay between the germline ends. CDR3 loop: CASGLTAGYGYTF. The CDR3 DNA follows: TGTGCTAGTGGTTTGACGGCAGGCTATGGCTACACCTTC.

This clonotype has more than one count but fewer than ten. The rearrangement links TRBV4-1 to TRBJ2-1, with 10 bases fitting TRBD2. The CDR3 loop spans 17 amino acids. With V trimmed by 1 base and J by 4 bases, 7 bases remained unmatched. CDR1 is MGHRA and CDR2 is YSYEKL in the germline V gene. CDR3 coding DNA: TGCGCCAGCAGCCAAGGGGCTAGCGGGGGCCATTACAATGAGCAGTTCTTC. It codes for CASSQGASGGHYNEQFF.

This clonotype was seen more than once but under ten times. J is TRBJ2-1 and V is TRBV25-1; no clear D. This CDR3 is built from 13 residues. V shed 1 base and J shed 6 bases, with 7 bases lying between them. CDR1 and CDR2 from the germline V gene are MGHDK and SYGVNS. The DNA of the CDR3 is TGTGCCAGCAGTGAATCGACCCCCAATGAGCAGTTCTTC. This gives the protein CASSESTPNEQFF. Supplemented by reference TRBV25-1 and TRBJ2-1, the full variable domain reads EADIYQTPRYLVIGTGKKITLECSQTMGHDKMYWYQQDPGMELHLIHYSYGVNSTEKGDLSSESTVSRIRTEHFPLTLESARPSHTSQYLCASSESTPNEQFFGPGTRLTVL.

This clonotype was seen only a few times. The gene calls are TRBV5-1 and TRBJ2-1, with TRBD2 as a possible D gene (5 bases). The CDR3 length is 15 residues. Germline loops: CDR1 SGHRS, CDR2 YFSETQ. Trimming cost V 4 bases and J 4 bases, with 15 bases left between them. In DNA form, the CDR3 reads TGCGCCAGCAGCATCCTAGCCCCGGGTTACAATGAGCAGTTCTTC. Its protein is CASSILAPGYNEQFF.

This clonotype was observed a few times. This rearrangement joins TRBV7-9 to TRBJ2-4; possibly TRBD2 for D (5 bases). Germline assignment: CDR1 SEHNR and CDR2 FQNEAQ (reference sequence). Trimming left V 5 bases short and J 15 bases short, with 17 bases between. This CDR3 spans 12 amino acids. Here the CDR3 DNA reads TGTGCCAGCAGCGAGAGCCGGGATAGCCGGTACTTC. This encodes CASSESRDSRYF. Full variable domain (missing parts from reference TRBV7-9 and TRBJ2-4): DTGVSQNPRHKITKRGQNVTFRCDPISEHNRLYWYRQTLGQGPEFLTYFQNEAQLEKSRLLSDRFSAERPKGSFSTLEIQRTEQGDSAMYLCASSESRDSRYFGAGTRLSVL.

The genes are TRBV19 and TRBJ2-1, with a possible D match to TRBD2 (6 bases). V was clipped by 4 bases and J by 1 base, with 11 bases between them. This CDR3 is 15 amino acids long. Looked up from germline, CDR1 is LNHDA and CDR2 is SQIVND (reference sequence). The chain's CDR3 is CASSKGTLSYNEQFF. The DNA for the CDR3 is TGTGCCAGTAGTAAGGGGACTCTGTCCTACAATGAGCAGTTCTTC.

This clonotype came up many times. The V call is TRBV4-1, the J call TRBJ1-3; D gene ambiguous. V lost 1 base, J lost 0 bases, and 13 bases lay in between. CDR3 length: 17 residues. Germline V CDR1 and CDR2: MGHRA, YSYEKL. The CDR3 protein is CASSQGRQEGSGNTIYF. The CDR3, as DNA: TGCGCCAGCAGCCAAGGGAGGCAGGAGGGCTCTGGAAACACCATATATTTT.